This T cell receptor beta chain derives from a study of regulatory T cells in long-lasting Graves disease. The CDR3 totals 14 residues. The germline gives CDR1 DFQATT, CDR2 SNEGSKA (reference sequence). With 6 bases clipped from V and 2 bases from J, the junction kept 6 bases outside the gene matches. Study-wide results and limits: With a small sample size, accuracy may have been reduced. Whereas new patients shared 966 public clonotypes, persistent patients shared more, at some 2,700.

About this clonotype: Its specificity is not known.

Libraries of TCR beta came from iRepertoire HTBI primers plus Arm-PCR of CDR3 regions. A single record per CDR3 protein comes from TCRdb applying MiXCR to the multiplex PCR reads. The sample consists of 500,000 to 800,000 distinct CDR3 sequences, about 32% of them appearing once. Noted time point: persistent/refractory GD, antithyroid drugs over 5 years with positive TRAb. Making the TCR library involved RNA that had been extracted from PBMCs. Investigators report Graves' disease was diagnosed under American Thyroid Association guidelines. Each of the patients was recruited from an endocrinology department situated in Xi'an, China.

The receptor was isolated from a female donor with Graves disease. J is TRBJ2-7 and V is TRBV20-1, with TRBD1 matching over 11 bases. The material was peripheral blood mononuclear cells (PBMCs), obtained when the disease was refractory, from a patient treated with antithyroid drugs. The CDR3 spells CSADRGQGAYEQYF. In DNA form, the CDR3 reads TGCAGTGCCGACCGGGGACAGGGGGCCTACGAGCAGTACTTC.